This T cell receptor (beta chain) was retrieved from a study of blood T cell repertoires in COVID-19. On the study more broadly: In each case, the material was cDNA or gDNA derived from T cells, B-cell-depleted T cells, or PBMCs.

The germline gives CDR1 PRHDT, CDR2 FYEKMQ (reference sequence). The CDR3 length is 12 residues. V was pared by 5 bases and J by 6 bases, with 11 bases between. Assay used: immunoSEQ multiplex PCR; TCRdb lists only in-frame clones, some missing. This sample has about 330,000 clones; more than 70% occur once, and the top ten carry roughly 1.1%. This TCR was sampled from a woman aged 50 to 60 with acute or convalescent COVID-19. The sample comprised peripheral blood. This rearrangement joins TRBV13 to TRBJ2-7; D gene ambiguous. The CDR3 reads CASSKNPGEQYF. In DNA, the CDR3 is TGTGCCAGCAGCAAAAACCCGGGCGAGCAGTACTTC.